This T cell receptor beta chain was found in a study of OX40 agonist ivuxolimab in advanced cancers. On the study more broadly: Patient treatment consisted of intravenous ivuxolimab administration every 2 weeks at 0.01 to 10 mg/kg. General study results and limits: On average, CD8+ T cells showed a greater number of expanded clones than CD4+.

The assay was immunoSEQ multiplex PCR, and TCRdb's table has in-frame clones only and misses some. The sample includes 75,000 to 95,000 clones, 80% to 95% of them seen just once. About this clone: Its antigen is still unknown.

The timepoints at which blood was sampled were baseline, cycle 4 day 1, and cycle 7 day 1. This CDR3 region has 15 residues. Germline V gene data show CDR1 as SGHTA and CDR2 as FQGTGA. The V end lost 2 bases, the J end lost 1 base, and 10 bases lay between the germline ends. The V call is TRBV7-3, the J call TRBJ2-3, with a possible D match to TRBD1 (5 bases). Sequencing was performed on CD4+ or CD8+ T cells sorted from blood, taken in a trial of the OX40 agonist ivuxolimab. This TCR derives from an adult with an advanced solid tumor such as melanoma, head and neck, liver or kidney cancer. The DNA for the CDR3 is TGTGCCAGCAGCTTATTAGGGGCGGGCACAGATACGCAGTATTTT. Protein product: CASSLLGAGTDTQYF.